This T cell receptor beta chain was observed in a study of blood T cell repertoires in COVID-19 (dated by TCRdb to the early 2020s). The study in broad terms: Samples from collaborators originated in the United States, Italy and Spain and spanned both the acute and convalescent phases of COVID-19. The material from the prospective study consisted of cDNA or gDNA derived from T cells, B-cell-depleted T cells, or PBMCs. Deeply sampled blood TCRbeta repertoires from subjects exposed to, actively infected with, or recovered from COVID-19 were included in the dataset. The repertoires were made available in a free public database intended to serve as a resource for research on the immune response to SARS-CoV-2. Samples were obtained from the ongoing ImmuneRACE study (first 160 participants) and from about 1,300 subjects provided by 6 global collaborators. Nearly every sample came with metadata listing a de-identified subject ID, COVID-19 status, age in years and sex. Where available, HLA class I and class II types were taken from metadata supplied by the sample provider and were not determined by assay-based typing. Study-wide findings and limitations: The amount of clinical and demographic metadata varied by source and participant and was provided uncurated.

Note on this clone: The target of this receptor is not known. No base-level quality is on record; no much larger clone is a single base apart.

V and J are trimmed by 6 bases and 7 bases, and the gene matches miss 9 bases of the junction. Via the germline V gene (reference sequence), CDR1 is WNHNN and CDR2 SYGVQD. The CDR3, cysteine through phenylalanine, is 16 amino acids long. Only CDR3 DNA is held: 48 bases, read in frame from base 1. The immunoSEQ Assay, a bias-controlled multiplex PCR, was used to amplify TCRbeta CDR3 regions from genomic DNA. The source study handled its data this way. Within the assay, amplification of reference gene primers was used to estimate how many nucleated cells each sample contained. Sequence reads were collapsed and filtered to measure the absolute abundance of every unique TCRbeta CDR3 rearrangement. For each sample, productive Simpson clonality was calculated as the square root of Simpson's diversity index across productive rearrangements. Not all clones reach the TCRdb copy of this immuneACCESS table, which keeps in-frame sequences only. Checked studies attribute under half of the gap to unresolved V genes and leave the rest unexplained. The V and J calls and clone size are taken from that table; D and trimming were inferred from the DNA. The sample table holds 150,000 to 250,000 clones, of which 80% to 90% were seen once. The ten largest make up approximately 12% of the sample.

Participants in the prospective study were enrolled through a virtual design, were aged 18 to 89 years, and lived in 24 United States geographic areas. To assign participants to cohorts, the prospective study relied on clinical history that participants themselves reported in a screening survey and a study questionnaire. Recovered participants in ImmuneRACE Cohort 3 were defined by two consecutive negative NP/OP PCR tests, clearance by a healthcare professional, or resolution of symptoms. Each participant in the prospective study had whole blood, serum and a nasopharyngeal or oropharyngeal swab collected by mobile phlebotomists. Over a roughly two-month period, participants in the prospective study had the option of providing additional blood draws and questionnaires. Blood samples from the prospective study were shipped frozen or at room temperature prior to DNA extraction.

The clonotype originates from a man aged 35-49 years who had recovered from COVID-19. The chain is assembled from TRBV10-1 and TRBJ1-4, and TRBD1 aligns with 12 junction nucleotides. The sequenced sample was PBMCs or T cells enriched from blood (not recorded which). The bases are TGCGCCAGCAGCCGGGACAGGGGGCTTCAAGTTGAAAAACTGTTTTTT. It codes for CASSRDRGLQVEKLFF.